These T cell receptor beta chains were read from a single sample in a study of blood T cell repertoires in COVID-19. Assay: immunoSEQ multiplex PCR; the TCRdb copy retains only in-frame clones and omits some. The profile shows roughly 370,000 clones, about 87% of them singletons. Sequenced material: PBMCs or T cells enriched from blood (not recorded which). These receptor sequences come from a woman in her forties or fifties who had recovered from COVID-19. CDR3s include the opening cysteine and the closing phenylalanine or tryptophan. D genes are given only for firm matches. Only part of the rows carry a size: once, few, many, or a class if the clone is expanded.

d_gene: -; abundance: -; len: 13; j_gene: TRBJ1-4; v_gene: TRBV28; CDR3aa: CASSYRGGEKLFF; CDR3nt: TGTGCCAGCAGTTATAGGGGAGGCGAAAAACTGTTTTTT
d_gene: -; abundance: -; len: 15; j_gene: TRBJ2-2; v_gene: TRBV7-2; CDR3aa: CASSRSQLNTGELFF; CDR3nt: TGTGCCAGCAGTAGGAGCCAGTTGAACACCGGGGAGCTGTTTTTT
d_gene: -; abundance: -; len: 13; j_gene: TRBJ1-3; v_gene: TRBV5-6; CDR3aa: CASSSGQGNTIYF; CDR3nt: TGTGCCAGCAGCTCCGGACAGGGAAACACCATATATTTT
d_gene: -; abundance: -; len: 8; j_gene: TRBJ1-1; v_gene: TRBV2; CDR3aa: CASTEAFF; CDR3nt: TGTGCCAGCACGGAAGCTTTCTTT
d_gene: -; abundance: -; len: 14; j_gene: TRBJ1-1; v_gene: TRBV7-8; CDR3aa: CASSLVAARAEAFF; CDR3nt: TGTGCCAGCAGCTTAGTGGCGGCCAGAGCTGAAGCTTTCTTT
d_gene: -; abundance: -; len: 15; j_gene: TRBJ1-1; v_gene: TRBV5-1; CDR3aa: CASSSRMGGNSEAFF; CDR3nt: TGCGCCAGCAGCTCTCGAATGGGGGGTAACTCTGAAGCTTTCTTT
d_gene: -; abundance: few; len: 14; j_gene: TRBJ2-7; v_gene: TRBV11-2; CDR3aa: CASSARLDSYEQYF; CDR3nt: TGTGCCAGCAGCGCCCGACTGGACTCCTACGAGCAGTACTTC
d_gene: -; abundance: -; len: 13; j_gene: TRBJ2-5; v_gene: TRBV9; CDR3aa: CASSVWAGETQYF; CDR3nt: TGTGCCAGCAGCGTCTGGGCAGGCGAGACCCAGTACTTC
d_gene: -; abundance: few; len: 15; j_gene: TRBJ2-7; v_gene: TRBV7-2; CDR3aa: CASSLERGLVHEQYF; CDR3nt: TGTGCCAGCAGCTTAGAACGGGGTCTCGTCCACGAGCAGTACTTC
d_gene: -; abundance: -; len: 16; j_gene: TRBJ1-1; v_gene: TRBV6-2/TRBV6-3; CDR3aa: CASSYSIRTRDTEAFF; CDR3nt: TGTGCCAGCAGTTACTCGATACGGACTAGGGACACTGAAGCTTTCTTT
d_gene: -; abundance: -; len: 11; j_gene: TRBJ1-4; v_gene: TRBV30; CDR3aa: CAWSSSGKLFF; CDR3nt: TGTGCCTGGAGTTCCTCGGGAAAACTGTTTTTT